The sequence of this TCR beta chain was determined in a study of blood T cell repertoires in COVID-19 (dated by TCRdb to the early 2020s). Turning to the overall study: The collaborator samples originated in the United States, Italy and Spain and spanned the acute and convalescent phases of COVID-19. The prospective study material was composed of cDNA or gDNA derived from T cells, B-cell-depleted T cells, or PBMCs. Deeply sampled blood TCRbeta repertoires from subjects exposed to, actively infected with, or recovered from COVID-19 were included in the dataset. The repertoires were released in a freely available public database intended as a resource for research on the immune response to SARS-CoV-2. The samples were drawn from two sources: the first 160 participants of the ongoing ImmuneRACE study, and 1,200 or so subjects contributed by 6 global collaborators. The sample metadata nearly always contained a de-identified subject ID, COVID-19 status, age in years and sex. Where available, HLA class I and class II types were taken from metadata supplied by the sample provider and were not determined by assay-based typing. Broad study findings and their caveats: How much clinical and demographic metadata was included differed by source and by participant, and the metadata was provided uncurated.

At one collaborating source in Seattle, patients were enrolled during active infection and were followed longitudinally through the course of disease. Collaborating institutions collected whole blood in K2EDTA tubes following their own protocols. For TCRbeta analysis, collaborators shipped samples in one of three forms: frozen whole blood, isolated PBMCs, or DNA extracted from either of those sample types. Comments on this clone: No cognate antigen has been identified for it. No clone much larger than this one lies a single base away; base qualities are absent. Other DNA sequences in the sample encode the same CDR3.

The CDR3 has 13 amino acids, counting the end cysteine and phenylalanine. Of the read, only the CDR3 DNA is kept; its 39 bases are in frame from base 1. Trimming removed 3 bases from V and 4 bases from J; the gene matches leave 2 bases unexplained. As encoded in the germline V gene, CDR1 is KGHSH while CDR2 is LQKENI. The immunoSEQ Assay, a bias-controlled multiplex PCR, was used to amplify TCRbeta CDR3 regions from genomic DNA. Per the authors' processing: The number of nucleated cells in each sample was estimated by amplification of reference gene primers within the assay. To quantify the absolute abundance of each unique TCRbeta CDR3 rearrangement, sequence reads were collapsed and filtered. For each sample, productive Simpson clonality was calculated by taking the square root of Simpson's diversity index across productive rearrangements. The table comes from immuneACCESS by way of TCRdb, which keeps in-frame sequences with V and J called. Part of the clones is missing from these tables; in studies checked, under half for an unresolved V gene and the rest for unknown reasons. That table is the source of V, J and clone size, and D and trimming were worked out from the DNA. For this sample the table gives 350,000 or so clones, of which roughly 87% were detected only once. The ten largest clones add up to roughly 3.9% of the sample.

The chain is made from TRBV18 and TRBJ1-2; TRBD1 fits 7 bases in the junction. The TCR was taken from a woman between 55 and 75 years old with COVID-19, enrolled during active disease. The specimen was peripheral blood. The nucleotides read TGTGCCAGCTCACCCGGGACAGCCTATGGCTACACCTTC. The translation is CASSPGTAYGYTF.